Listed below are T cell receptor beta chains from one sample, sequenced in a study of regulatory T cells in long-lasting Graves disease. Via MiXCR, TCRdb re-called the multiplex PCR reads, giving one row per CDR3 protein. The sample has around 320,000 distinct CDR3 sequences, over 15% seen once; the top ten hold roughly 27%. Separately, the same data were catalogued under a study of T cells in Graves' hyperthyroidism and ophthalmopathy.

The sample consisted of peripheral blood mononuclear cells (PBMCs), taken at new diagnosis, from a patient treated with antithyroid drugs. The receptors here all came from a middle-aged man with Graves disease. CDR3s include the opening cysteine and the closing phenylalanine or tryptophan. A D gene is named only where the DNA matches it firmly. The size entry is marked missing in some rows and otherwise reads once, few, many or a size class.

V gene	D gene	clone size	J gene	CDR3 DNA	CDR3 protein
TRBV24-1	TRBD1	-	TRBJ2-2	TGTGCCACCAGTGAACCGGGACAGGGGAACACCGGGGAGCTGTTTTTT	CATSEPGQGNTGELFF
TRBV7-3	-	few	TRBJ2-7	TGTGCCAGCAGCTTAGGCCCCTCCCTCGAAGGCTACGAGCAGTACTTC	CASSLGPSLEGYEQYF
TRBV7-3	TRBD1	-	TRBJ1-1	TGTGCCAGCAGTCTAAGTACAGGGGACACTGAAGCTTTCTTT	CASSLSTGDTEAFF
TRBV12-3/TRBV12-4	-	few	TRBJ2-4	TGTGCCAGCAGTTGGGTCCGCAGGGGACTGTTAGCCAAAAACATTCAGTACTTC	CASSWVRRGLLAKNIQYF
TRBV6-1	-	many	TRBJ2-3	TGTGCCAGCAGTGGGCGGGTTACAAGAAGGAGCACAGATACGCAGTATTTT	CASSGRVTRRSTDTQYF
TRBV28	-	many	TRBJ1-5	TGTGCCAGCAGTTTATTCGGCCCTAGCAATCAGCCCCAGCATTTT	CASSLFGPSNQPQHF
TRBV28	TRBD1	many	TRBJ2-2	TGTGCCAGCAGTTTCTGGACAGGGTCGAACACCGGGGAGCTGTTTTTT	CASSFWTGSNTGELFF
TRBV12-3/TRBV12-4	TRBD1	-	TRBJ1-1	TGTGCCAGCAGCCCCAGGACAGGGGGCGAGACTCAAGCTTTCTTT	CASSPRTGGETQAFF
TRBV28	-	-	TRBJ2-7	TGTGCCAGCAGTTTTGGACAGACCTTCTCCTACGAGCAGTACTTC	CASSFGQTFSYEQYF
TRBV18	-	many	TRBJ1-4	TGTGCCAGCTCACCCTCGCAGACACCTAATAGTGAAAAACTGTTTTTT	CASSPSQTPNSEKLFF
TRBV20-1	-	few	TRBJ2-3	TGCAGTGCTAGACTCCGGGGGTCGGGCACAGATACGCAGTATTTT	CSARLRGSGTDTQYF
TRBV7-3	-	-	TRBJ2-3	TGTGCCAGCAGCCTGACCCGGGACCGATCCACAGATACGCAGTATTTT	CASSLTRDRSTDTQYF
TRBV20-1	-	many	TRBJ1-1	TGCAGTGCTAGTAAGAGTATCAACACTGAAGCTTTCTTT	CSASKSINTEAFF
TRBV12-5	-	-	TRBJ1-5	TGTGCTAGTGGTTTGGTACGTAAGGGGGGCGCGAGTCAGCCCCAGCATTTT	CASGLVRKGGASQPQHF
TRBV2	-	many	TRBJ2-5	TGTGCCAGTACCGGGACAAATTATCAAGAGACCCAGTACTTC	CASTGTNYQETQYF
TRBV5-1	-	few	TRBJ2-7	TGCGCCAGCAGCTTGGCCATGGGGGTAGGCCTTAAAGAGCAGTACTTC	CASSLAMGVGLKEQYF
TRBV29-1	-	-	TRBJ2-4	TGCAGCGTTCTGGGGAGTACGGCTCGGAGGTACTTC	CSVLGSTARRYF
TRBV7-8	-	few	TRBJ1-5	TGTGCCAGCAGCTTTGGCAGGGTTAGCAATCAGCCCCAGCATTTT	CASSFGRVSNQPQHF
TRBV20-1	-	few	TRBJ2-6	TGCAGTACGAAACGGGTCTCTGGGGCCAACGTCCTGACTTTC	CSTKRVSGANVLTF
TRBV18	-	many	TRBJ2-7	TGTGCCAGCTCACCAGTGTACACTACCTACGAGCAGTACTTC	CASSPVYTTYEQYF
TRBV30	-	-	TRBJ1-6	TGTGCCTGGAGTGTATCTGCGGGGAAGGATTCACCCCTCCACTTT	CAWSVSAGKDSPLHF
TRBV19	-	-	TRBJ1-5	TGTGCCAGTAGTACCCCCCTTGGTAGGGCAAGGAATCAGCCCCAGCATTTT	CASSTPLGRARNQPQHF
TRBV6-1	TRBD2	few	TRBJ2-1	TGTGCCAGCAGCGCCGGGACTACCCACAATGAGCAGTTCTTC	CASSAGTTHNEQFF
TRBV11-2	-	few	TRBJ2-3	TGTGCCAGCAGCTTAGAAGGGGACGGGGGCTGGGGAGATACGCAGTATTTT	CASSLEGDGGWGDTQYF
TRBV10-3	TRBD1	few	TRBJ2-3	TGTGCCATCAGCACAGGGGTAAACACAGATACGCAGTATTTT	CAISTGVNTDTQYF
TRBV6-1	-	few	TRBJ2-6	TGTGCCAGCAGCCACAGGGTTCCCTCTGGGGCCAACGTCCTGACTTTC	CASSHRVPSGANVLTF
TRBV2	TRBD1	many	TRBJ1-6	TGTGCCAGCAGCTTTACAGGGGTTTCACCCCTCCACTTT	CASSFTGVSPLHF
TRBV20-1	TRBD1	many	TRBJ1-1	TGCAGAATTTTGGACAGGCGCATGAACACTGAAGCTTTCTTT	CRILDRRMNTEAFF
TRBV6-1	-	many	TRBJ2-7	TGTGCCAGCAGTGAATGGCAGTTGAAGGGGCATCATGTATACGAGCAGTACTTC	CASSEWQLKGHHVYEQYF
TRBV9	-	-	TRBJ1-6	TGTGCCAGCAGCGTAGATGGGCAGCTCTATCCCCTCCACTTT	CASSVDGQLYPLHF
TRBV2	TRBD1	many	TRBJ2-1	TGTGCCAGTTCCAGGACAGGGGGCTTTGAGCAGTTCTTC	CASSRTGGFEQFF
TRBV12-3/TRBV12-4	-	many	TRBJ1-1	TGTGCCAGCAGAAATGATTATTGGGGGCACACTGAAGCTTTCTTT	CASRNDYWGHTEAFF
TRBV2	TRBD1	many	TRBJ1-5	TGTGCCAGCAATGACAGGGTTAAGCCCCAGCATTTT	CASNDRVKPQHF
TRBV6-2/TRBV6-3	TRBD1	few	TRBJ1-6	TGTGCCAGCAGTGAAGCAGGGGGCCTTTCACCCCTCCACTTT	CASSEAGGLSPLHF
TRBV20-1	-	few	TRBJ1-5	TGCAGTGCTAGCACATGGGGGACGTTGACTGGTGGCAATCAGCCCCAGCATTTT	CSASTWGTLTGGNQPQHF
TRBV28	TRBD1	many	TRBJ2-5	TGTGCCAGCAGTTTGTCTACTCCAGGGGGCAGGGAGACCCAGTACTTC	CASSLSTPGGRETQYF
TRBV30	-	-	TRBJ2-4	TGTGCCTGGAGACAGAAAGGGGGAACCAAAAACATTCAGTACTTC	CAWRQKGGTKNIQYF
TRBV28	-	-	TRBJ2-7	TGTGCCAGCAGTCCCACGGGAACGACCTCCTACGAGCAGTACTTC	CASSPTGTTSYEQYF
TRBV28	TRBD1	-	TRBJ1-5	TGTGCCAGCAGCGCCGGACAGGTGAATCAGCCCCAGCATTTT	CASSAGQVNQPQHF
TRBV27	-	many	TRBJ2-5	TGTGCCAGCAGGATGAGAGGGGGAGACCAAGAGACCCAGTACTTC	CASRMRGGDQETQYF
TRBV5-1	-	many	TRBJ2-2	TGTGCCAGCAGTTTACAGGACACCGGGGAGCTGTTTTTT	CASSLQDTGELFF